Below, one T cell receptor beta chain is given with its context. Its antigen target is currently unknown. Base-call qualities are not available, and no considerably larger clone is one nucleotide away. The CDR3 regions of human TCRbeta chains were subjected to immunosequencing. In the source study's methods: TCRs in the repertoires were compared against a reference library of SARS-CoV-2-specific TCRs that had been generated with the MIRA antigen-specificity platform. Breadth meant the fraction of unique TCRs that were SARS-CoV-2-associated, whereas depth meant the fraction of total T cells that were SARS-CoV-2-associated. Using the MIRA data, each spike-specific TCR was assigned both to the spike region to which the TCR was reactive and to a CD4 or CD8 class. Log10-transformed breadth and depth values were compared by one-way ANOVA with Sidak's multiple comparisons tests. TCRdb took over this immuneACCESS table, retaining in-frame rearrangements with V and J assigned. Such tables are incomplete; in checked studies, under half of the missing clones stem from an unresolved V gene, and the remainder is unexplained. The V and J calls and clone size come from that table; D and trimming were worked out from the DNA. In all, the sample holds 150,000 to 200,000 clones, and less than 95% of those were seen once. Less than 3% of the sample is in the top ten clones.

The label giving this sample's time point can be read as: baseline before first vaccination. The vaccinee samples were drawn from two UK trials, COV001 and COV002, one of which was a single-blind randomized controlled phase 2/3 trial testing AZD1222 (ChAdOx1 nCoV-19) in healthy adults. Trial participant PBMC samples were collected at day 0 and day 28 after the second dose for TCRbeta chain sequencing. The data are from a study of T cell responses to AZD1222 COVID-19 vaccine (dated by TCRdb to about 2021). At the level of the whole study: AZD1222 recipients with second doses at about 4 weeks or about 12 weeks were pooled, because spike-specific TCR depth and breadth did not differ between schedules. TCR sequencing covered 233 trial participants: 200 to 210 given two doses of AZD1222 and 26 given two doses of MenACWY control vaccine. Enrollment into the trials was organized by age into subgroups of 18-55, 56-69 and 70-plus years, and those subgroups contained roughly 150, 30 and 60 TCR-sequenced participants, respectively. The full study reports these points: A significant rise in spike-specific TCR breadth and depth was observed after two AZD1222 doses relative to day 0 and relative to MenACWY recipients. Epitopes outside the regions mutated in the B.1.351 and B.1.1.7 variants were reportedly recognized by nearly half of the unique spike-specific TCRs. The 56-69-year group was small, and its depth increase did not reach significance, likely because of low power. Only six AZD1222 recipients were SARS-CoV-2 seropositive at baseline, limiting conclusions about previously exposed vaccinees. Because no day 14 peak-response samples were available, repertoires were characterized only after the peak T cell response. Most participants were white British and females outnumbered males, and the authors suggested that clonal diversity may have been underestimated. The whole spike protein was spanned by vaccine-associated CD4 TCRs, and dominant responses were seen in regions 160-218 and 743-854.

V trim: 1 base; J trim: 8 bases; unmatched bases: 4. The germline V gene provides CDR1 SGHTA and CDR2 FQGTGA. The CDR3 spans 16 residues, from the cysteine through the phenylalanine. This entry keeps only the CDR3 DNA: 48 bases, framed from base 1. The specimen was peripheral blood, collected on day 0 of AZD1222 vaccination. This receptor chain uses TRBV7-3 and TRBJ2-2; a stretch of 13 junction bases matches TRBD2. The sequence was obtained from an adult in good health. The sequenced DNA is TGTGCCAGCAGCTTAAGGGGACTAGCGGGGACTGGGGAGCTGTTTTTT. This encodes CASSLRGLAGTGELFF.